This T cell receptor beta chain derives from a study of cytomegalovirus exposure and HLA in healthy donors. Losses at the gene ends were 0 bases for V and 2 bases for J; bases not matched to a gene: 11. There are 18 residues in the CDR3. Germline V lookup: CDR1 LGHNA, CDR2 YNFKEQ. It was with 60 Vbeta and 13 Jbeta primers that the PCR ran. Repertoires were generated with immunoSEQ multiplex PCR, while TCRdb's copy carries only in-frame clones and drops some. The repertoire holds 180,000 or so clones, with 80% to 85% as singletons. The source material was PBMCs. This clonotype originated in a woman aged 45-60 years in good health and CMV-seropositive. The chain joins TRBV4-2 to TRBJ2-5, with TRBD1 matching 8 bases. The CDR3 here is CASSQEMQGARRQETQYF. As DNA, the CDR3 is TGTGCCAGCAGCCAAGAAATGCAGGGGGCGCGGCGTCAAGAGACCCAGTACTTC.